Below, 23 T cell receptor beta chains from the same sample are listed, as sequenced in a study of blood T cell repertoires in COVID-19. Libraries were prepared by immunoSEQ multiplex PCR; TCRdb keeps only in-frame clonotypes and omits some of them. Of about 110,000 clones listed, roughly 69% are singletons. Sequenced material: peripheral blood. Receptors were obtained from a man aged 80 or over with acute or convalescent COVID-19.

This clone showed up just a few times. CDR3 in DNA: TGTGCCACCAGCAGAGATACTGGCGGGAGGGCCAATGAGCAGTTCTTC. This codes for CATSRDTGGRANEQFF. J is TRBJ2-1 and V is TRBV15, with 9 bases aligning to TRBD2. The CDR3 length is 16 residues. The V segment lost 0 bases and the J segment 6 bases; nucleotides outside the gene matches: 6. From germline, CDR1 is LNHNV and CDR2 YYDKDF (reference sequence).

V usage is TRBV19 and J usage is TRBJ2-5; D not certain. The CDR3 covers 13 residues. CDR1 is LNHDA and CDR2 is SQIVND in the germline V gene (reference sequence). Deletions cut 5 bases from V and 1 base from J, with 8 bases between. CDR3 nucleotides: TGTGCCAGTAGTCCACTGGTCCAAGAGACCCAGTACTTC. Protein: CASSPLVQETQYF.

The chain has TRBV9 and TRBJ2-7, with 7 bases that match TRBD2. The V and J ends lost 3 bases and 4 bases, in that order; junction bases with no gene match: 13. Germline CDR1 SGDLS, CDR2 YYNGEE. The CDR3 is 16 amino acids. CDR3 nucleotides: TGTGCCAGCAGCGAGCCATTGGGGGGAGGGTTTTACGAGCAGTACTTC. It codes for CASSEPLGGGFYEQYF.

There are many counts of this clone. The chain recombines TRBV19 with TRBJ2-7; D possibly corresponds to TRBD1 (6 bases). This CDR3 has 13 amino acids. Trimming removed 0 bases at V and 7 bases at J, with 10 bases between. From germline, CDR1 is LNHDA and CDR2 SQIVND (reference sequence). This chain's CDR3 is CASSIDRTAEQYF. The CDR3, as DNA: TGTGCCAGTAGTATAGATCGGACAGCTGAGCAGTACTTC.

This sequence joins TRBV2 and TRBJ2-7, with 8 bases lining up with TRBD1. The CDR3 loop spans 14 amino acids. Germline values: CDR1 SNHLY, CDR2 FYNNEI. Trimming cost V 11 bases and J 7 bases; bases outside gene matches: 16. CDR3 in amino acids: CAGIKGQGFGEQYF. In nucleotides, the CDR3 is TGTGCCGGAATTAAAGGACAGGGTTTTGGTGAGCAGTACTTC.

This chain joins TRBV6-2 or TRBV6-3 and TRBJ1-2; 9 bases align to TRBD1. Germline V gene sequence: CDR1 MNHEY, CDR2 SVGEGT. V was pared by 2 bases and J by 7 bases, with 2 bases of the junction left unmatched. The CDR3 is 13 residues long. CDR3 sequence reads: CASSYTGGGGYTF. The CDR3 coding sequence is TGTGCCAGCAGTTACACAGGGGGCGGTGGCTACACCTTC.

The rearrangement uses TRBV3-1 (or the pseudogene TRBV3-2) and TRBJ1-2; the D is unclear. The germline V gene encodes CDR1 LGHDT and CDR2 YNNKEL (reference sequence). V was shortened by 0 bases and J by 2 bases, with 4 bases between the two germline ends. The CDR3 is made up of 13 amino acids. The CDR3 is CASSQDSNYGYTF. The CDR3 bases are TGTGCCAGCAGCCAAGATTCAAACTATGGCTACACCTTC.

The chain couples TRBV5-4 to TRBJ2-5; 8 bases are shared with TRBD2. This CDR3 has 16 residues. Trimming cost V 3 bases and J 3 bases; bases outside gene matches: 10. Germline assignment: CDR1 SGHNT and CDR2 YYREEE (reference sequence). CDR3 nucleotide sequence: TGTGCCAGCAGCTCAGGGCTAGCGGGTACTAAAGAGACCCAGTACTTC. Protein sequence: CASSSGLAGTKETQYF.

The chain recombines TRBV2 with TRBJ1-5, with 8 positions matching TRBD1. Germline V gene data show CDR1 as SNHLY and CDR2 as FYNNEI. This CDR3 comprises 13 residues. The V segment lost 8 bases and the J segment 6 bases; nucleotides outside the gene matches: 6. The CDR3 DNA reads TGTGCCAGCCAAGGACAGGGCTTTCAGCCCCAGCATTTT. It codes for CASQGQGFQPQHF.

V gene TRBV18 combines with J gene TRBJ2-2; the match to TRBD2 covers 10 bases. The CDR3 is 16 residues long. The ends lost 3 bases at V and 7 bases at J; junction bases unmatched: 8. CDR1 is KGHSH and CDR2 is LQKENI in the germline V gene. The CDR3 reads CASSPRSGRAFGELFF. The CDR3, as DNA: TGTGCCAGCTCACCCCGGAGCGGGAGGGCCTTCGGGGAGCTGTTTTTT.

This clone appeared once. The chain recombines TRBV19 with TRBJ2-2, with 8 positions matching TRBD1. V trimming: 5 bases; J trimming: 4 bases; junction bases outside the gene matches: 9. This CDR3 has 16 amino acids. Germline CDR1 and CDR2: LNHDA and SQIVND (reference sequence). The CDR3 nucleotides are TGTGCCAGTAGTTTTCCAGGGGGCACCCCCACCGGGGAGCTGTTTTTT. It yields the protein CASSFPGGTPTGELFF.

This chain links TRBV4-2 with TRBJ1-5, with a possible D match to TRBD1 (5 bases). CDR1 LGHNA and CDR2 YNFKEQ come from the germline V gene. The CDR3 consists of 16 residues. V gave up 0 bases and J gave up 7 bases, with 16 bases separating them. The CDR3 loop is CASSQDPGRGTQPQHF. CDR3 DNA sequence: TGTGCCAGCAGCCAAGACCCAGGTAGGGGCACACAGCCCCAGCATTTT.

The chain carries TRBV18 and TRBJ1-1, with 9 bases fitting TRBD1. This CDR3 contains 14 residues. V gave up 5 bases and J gave up 7 bases; unmatched junction bases: 8. Germline CDR1 and CDR2: KGHSH and LQKENI. The CDR3: CASSMGQGTIEAFF. As DNA, the CDR3 is TGTGCCAGCTCAATGGGACAGGGTACCATTGAAGCTTTCTTT.

CDR3 sequence: CASTVCPSDPYEQYF. The CDR3 DNA follows: TGTGCCAGCACCGTATGTCCGAGCGACCCCTACGAGCAGTACTTC. The chain joins TRBV25-1 to TRBJ2-7; no reliable D call. The CDR3 is 15 amino acids. Germline CDR1 and CDR2: MGHDK and SYGVNS. The V gene lost 7 bases and the J gene lost 2 bases, with 18 bases spanning the gap.

This rearrangement joins TRBV2 to TRBJ2-7; TRBD1 matches 7 bases. The CDR3 extends over 14 amino acids. V trimming: 7 bases; J trimming: 5 bases; junction bases outside the gene matches: 11. The V gene's germline CDR1 is SNHLY and CDR2 FYNNEI. The DNA for the CDR3 is TGTGCCAGCAACGACAGGGCCTCTCCTAACGAGCAGTACTTC. It specifies CASNDRASPNEQYF.

Remarks on this clone: At one of its ends the junction is not consistent with the germline gene, which may arise from a read error. V and J are TRBV7-7 and TRBJ2-7; D is ambiguous. The germline gives CDR1 SSHAT, CDR2 FNYEAQ (reference sequence). The CDR3 has 13 residues. CDR3 residues: CASSLSESTLQYF. CDR3 nucleotide sequence: TGTGCTAGCAGCTTATCCGAGAGCACCCTGCAGTACTTC. Complete variable domain (other parts from reference TRBV7-7 and TRBJ2-7): GAGVSQSPRYKVTKRGQDVTLRCDPISSHATLYWYQQALGQGPEFLTYFNYEAQPDKSGLPSDRFSAERPEGSISTLTIQRTEQRDSAMYRCASSLSESTLQYFGPGTRLTVT.

As for this clone: Mismatch with germline at one junction end may stem from a read error. The genes are TRBV9 and TRBJ2-1; TRBD1 matches at 8 bases. CDR1 and CDR2 (germline): SGDLS, YYNGEE. The CDR3 extends over 15 amino acids. The CDR3 region has the DNA TGTGTCAGCAGCGTGGACAGGGTGTACGGCAATGAGCAGTTCTTC. Protein: CVSSVDRVYGNEQFF.

In its sample, this clone was seen many times. The V call is TRBV9, the J call TRBJ2-2; 9 nucleotides match TRBD2. The CDR3 spans 15 residues. Unmatched junction bases numbered 4, after V lost 2 bases and J lost 5 bases. Germline CDR1 and CDR2: SGDLS and YYNGEE. CDR3 bases: TGTGCCAGCAGCGTTAGCGGGAGAGGAACCGGGGAGCTGTTTTTT. It specifies CASSVSGRGTGELFF.

This clone was detected only once. CDR3 DNA sequence: TGCGCCAGCAGCCAAGAACGGGGGAATGAGCAGTTCTTC. Its protein product is CASSQERGNEQFF. The chain uses TRBV4-3 and TRBJ2-1; the D gene is possibly TRBD2 (6 bases). Germline-derived CDR1 and CDR2 are LGHNA and YSLEER. V lost 0 bases and J lost 7, with 7 bases in between. The CDR3 runs to 13 residues.

The chain links TRBV6-6 to TRBJ2-7; 11 nucleotides match TRBD1. Germline V lookup: CDR1 MNHNY, CDR2 SVGAGI (reference sequence). This CDR3 is 14 amino acids long. V shed 6 bases, J shed 3 bases, and the junction held 4 bases outside the gene matches. CDR3 DNA sequence: TGTGCCAGCAGGCCCGGGACAGGGGGCTACGAGCAGTACTTC. This sequence encodes CASRPGTGGYEQYF.

This chain links TRBV18 with TRBJ2-5; TRBD2 aligns across 9 bases. There are 15 residues in the CDR3. V lost 5 bases and J lost 3; bases outside the gene matches: 7. Germline CDR1 reads KGHSH; CDR2 reads LQKENI. In nucleotides, the CDR3 is TGTGCCAGCTCAACTCAGGCGGGGGGGAAAGAGACCCAGTACTTC. Translation gives CASSTQAGGKETQYF.

CDR3 sequence: CASDGQGSYSPLHF. In nucleotides, the CDR3 is TGTGCCAGTGACGGACAGGGGAGTTATTCACCCCTCCACTTT. V usage is TRBV28 and J usage is TRBJ1-6, with 9 bases that match TRBD1. The length of the CDR3 is 14 residues. The ends lost 9 bases at V and 8 bases at J; junction bases unmatched: 8. Germline assignment: CDR1 MDHEN and CDR2 SYDVKM.

This clone has a single count. The rearrangement links TRBV13 to TRBJ2-3; 7 positions agree with TRBD2. V gave up 5 bases and J gave up 2 bases; unmatched junction bases: 13. The germline gives CDR1 PRHDT, CDR2 FYEKMQ (reference sequence). This CDR3 is built from 17 residues. In DNA form, the CDR3 reads TGTGCCAGCAGCAGCCTAATAGCGGGCACCAACACAGATACGCAGTATTTT. This encodes CASSSLIAGTNTDTQYF.